This TCR beta chain was sequenced for a study of blood T cell repertoires in COVID-19. Overall study context: From the United States, Italy and Spain came samples of acute and convalescent COVID-19. In each case, the material was cDNA or gDNA derived from T cells, B-cell-depleted T cells, or PBMCs.

Under the authors' procedure: The assay estimated nucleated cells by amplifying reference gene primers. The protocol was immunoSEQ multiplex PCR, while the TCRdb copy is restricted to in-frame clones and leaves out a portion. The V and J calls and clone size are taken from that table; D and trimming were inferred from the DNA. The sample lists 20,000 to 25,000 clones; 90% were seen once. Germline assignment: CDR1 SNHLY and CDR2 FYNNEI. CDR3 length: 14 residues. Trimming shortened V by 4 bases and J by 1 base, and 10 bases separated the two germline ends. This TCR derives from a human donor in a cohort sampled during active COVID-19. Sequencing used peripheral blood. This chain connects TRBV2 to TRBJ1-2; D possibly corresponds to TRBD1 (5 bases). The CDR3 reads CASSGAQGNYGYTF. In nucleotides, the CDR3 is TGTGCCAGCAGTGGGGCCCAGGGTAACTATGGCTACACCTTC.